This T cell receptor (beta chain) was captured in a study of T cells after yellow fever vaccination. Whole-study results and caveats: Primary-vaccination clones mostly resurfaced post-booster (around 95% CD4, roughly 87% CD8).

The authors made TCR cDNA by 5'RACE template switching, adding a universal primer site and UMIs. TCRdb analysed the 5' RACE reads with MiXCR anew, one entry per CDR3 protein. The table lists over 65,000 distinct CDR3 sequences, roughly 15% of them singletons. With 1 base removed from V and 1 base from J, the gap between germline ends came to 4 bases. The CDR3 is 13 amino acids. Germline CDR1 and CDR2: MNHEY and SMNVEV (reference sequence). This clonotype was picked up a small number of times. The chain employs TRBV27 and TRBJ1-1, with D hard to call. This TCR derives from a man younger than 30 who received the YFV17D yellow fever vaccine. Sequenced here: CD8+ T cells not binding an NS4B(214-222) dextramer, sorted from PBMCs, sampled 21 days after the first yellow fever vaccination. The CDR3 sequence: CASSLLGNTEAFF. The CDR3, as DNA: TGTGCCAGCAGTTTATTAGGGAACACTGAAGCTTTCTTT.